This note documents a single T cell receptor (beta chain) sequence. Its antigen remains unknown. This sample was included in a study of OX40 agonist ivuxolimab in advanced cancers. Study context: Patients in dose escalation had liver, melanoma, kidney or head and neck cancers. Findings and limits, study-wide: Low levels of normalized T-cell clonal expansion also appeared in some nonresponders. The study observed clonal expansion of CD4+ and CD8+ blood T cells by week 6 at 0.1 to 3.0 mg/kg.

Data came from immunoSEQ multiplex PCR; TCRdb stores just in-frame clones and leaves some out. The repertoire includes about 42,000 clones, roughly nine tenths of them detected once, and 4.7% sits in the top ten. Samples were taken at baseline and on day 1 of cycles 4 and 7. CDR3 length equals 13 residues. Germline-derived CDR1 and CDR2 are SEHNR and FQNEAQ (reference sequence). V was shortened by 0 bases and J by 1 base, with 3 bases between the two germline ends. The sample here was CD4+ or CD8+ T cells sorted from blood, taken in a trial of the OX40 agonist ivuxolimab. The source of this sequence is an adult with an advanced solid tumor such as melanoma, head and neck, liver or kidney cancer. This chain links TRBV7-9 with TRBJ1-1; D remains ambiguous. Here the CDR3 DNA reads TGTGCCAGCAGCTTAGCAGGGAACACTGAAGCTTTCTTT. Its protein product is CASSLAGNTEAFF. Drawing the rest from reference TRBV7-9 and TRBJ1-1, the complete variable domain is DTGVSQNPRHKITKRGQNVTFRCDPISEHNRLYWYRQTLGQGPEFLTYFQNEAQLEKSRLLSDRFSAERPKGSFSTLEIQRTEQGDSAMYLCASSLAGNTEAFFGQGTRLTVV.